This TCR beta chain was sequenced in a study of blood T cells in healthy people across ages. Study results and caveats: Donor CMV status was unknown, possibly confounding expanded clonotype changes.

With a J-beta primer mix and a sample-barcoded 5' primer, a second PCR ran roughly 6 to 11 cycles. Each TCR beta cDNA got a 12-nucleotide random molecular identifier. TCRdb re-called the 5' RACE reads through MiXCR, storing one row per CDR3 protein. The data contain approximately 680,000 distinct CDR3 sequences, approximately 30% of them singletons. This clonotype was picked up many times. What it binds is not known. The V and J ends lost 3 bases and 11 bases, in that order; junction bases with no gene match: 10. This CDR3 region has 13 residues. CDR1 DFQATT and CDR2 SNEGSKA come from the germline V gene (reference sequence).

The source of this sequence is a woman of 80 years or more in good health. V usage is TRBV20-1 and J usage is TRBJ2-3; 8 nucleotides align to TRBD1. The sample comprised blood. The CDR3 DNA sequence: TGCAGTGCTAGCGCGACCGACAGGGGCGGGCAGTATTTT. Translating gives CSASATDRGGQYF.